This entry concerns a single TCR beta chain. Its antigen is undetermined. Poor-prognosis osteosarcoma patients supplied post-treatment primary, local recurrence and metastasis tumor specimens. Libraries were prepared by immunoSEQ multiplex PCR; TCRdb keeps only in-frame clonotypes and omits some of them. The sample lists about 10,000 clones; approximately 64% were seen once. These data originate in a study of the immune and genomic landscape of osteosarcoma. Study outcomes and limitations: A few cases had a single hyperexpanded clone dominating the repertoire, all with fewer than 100 T-cell clonotypes. External normal skin and healthy peripheral blood data provided clonality references.

J was trimmed by 4 bases and V by 3 bases; bases with no gene match: 4. Per the germline V gene, CDR1 is MRHNA and CDR2 is SNTAGT. The CDR3 sequence is 15 residues long. The sequenced sample consisted of osteosarcoma tumor tissue from the lung. V is TRBV6-4 and J is TRBJ2-2; 8 positions match TRBD2. This clonotype originated in a human donor with osteosarcoma. CDR3 sequence (DNA): TGTGCCAGCAGTGAAACGGGAGGGAGCACCGGGGAGCTGTTTTTT. Its protein is CASSETGGSTGELFF.